What follows are 4 T cell receptor beta chains derived from one specimen sequenced in a study of blood T cell repertoires in COVID-19. Data came from immunoSEQ multiplex PCR; TCRdb stores just in-frame clones and leaves some out. This table holds about 300,000 clones, roughly 86% found once. The specimen was PBMCs or T cells enriched from blood (not recorded which). The receptors were gathered from a woman aged 50 to 65 who had been exposed to COVID-19.

The genes are TRBV5-1 and TRBJ2-5; TRBD2 is a possible D gene (7 bases). The V end lost 0 bases, the J end lost 5 bases, and 8 bases lay between the germline ends. CDR1 is SGHRS and CDR2 is YFSETQ in the germline V gene. The CDR3 has 13 amino acids. As DNA, the CDR3 is TGCGCCAGCAGCTTGGCGGGGGGCGAGACCCAGTACTTC. Translating gives CASSLAGGETQYF.

This clone occurred once. The chain combines TRBV27 with TRBJ2-5; tentative D call: TRBD1 (5 bases). The CDR3 totals 13 residues. The V end lost 3 bases, the J end lost 9 bases, and 14 bases lay between the germline ends. The germline gives CDR1 MNHEY, CDR2 SMNVEV (reference sequence). The CDR3 sequence is CASSFGRTRAQYF. The CDR3 coding sequence is TGTGCCAGCAGTTTTGGCCGGACACGGGCCCAGTACTTC.

The chain joins TRBV19 to TRBJ1-5; D is uncertain. The CDR3 has 14 residues. V was trimmed by 7 bases and J by 1 base, leaving 11 bases between them. Germline V gene data show CDR1 as LNHDA and CDR2 as SQIVND (reference sequence). CDR3 coding DNA: TGTGCCAGTACGAAAGGACTCAGCAATCAGCCCCAGCATTTT. Translating it yields CASTKGLSNQPQHF.

This chain links TRBV10-3 with TRBJ2-7, with 11 positions matching TRBD1. The CDR3 extends over 15 amino acids. Trimming cost V 6 bases and J 3 bases; bases outside gene matches: 7. Per germline, CDR1 ENHRY and CDR2 SYGVKD. This chain's CDR3 is CAISEPGTGGYEQYF. DNA of the CDR3: TGTGCCATCAGCGAACCGGGGACAGGGGGCTACGAGCAGTACTTC.